The sequence of this T cell receptor beta chain was determined in a study of T cells after yellow fever vaccination. Study-level results: Clonotypes shared by both compartments, CD4 and CD8, made up a small share.

Comments on this clonotype: The antigen remains undetermined.

TCRdb passed the 5' RACE reads through MiXCR, listing each CDR3 protein once. The table has around 530,000 distinct CDR3 sequences, about a sixth seen once. V lost 5 bases, J lost 4 bases, and 17 bases stayed unmatched. Germline values: CDR1 SGHVS, CDR2 FNYEAQ. The CDR3 spans 19 residues. The clonotype comes from a man aged 18 to 30 who received the YFV17D yellow fever vaccine. The chain uses TRBV7-6 and TRBJ1-3, with TRBD1 identical over 10 bases. This specimen consisted of PBMCs, obtained less than 6 days after the first yellow fever vaccination. The CDR3 here is CASSRLNPGTGAHGNTIYF. CDR3 nucleotide sequence: TGTGCCAGCAGCCGACTGAATCCCGGGACAGGGGCGCACGGAAACACCATATATTTT.